These T cell receptor beta chains were read from a single sample in a study of technical replicates of blood from a handful of donors. Here immunoSEQ multiplex PCR was the method, and the copy in TCRdb shows in-frame clones only, minus some. The sample holds 65,000 to 95,000 clones; 90% to 95% are singletons and the top ten take about 0.4%. The sequenced sample consisted of T cells isolated from PBMCs. The receptors were gathered from a human donor in good health. Each CDR3 is given without its conserved first and last residue.

TRBV7-6	TRBJ2-1	ASSPAGTNNEQF
TRBV6-1	TRBJ2-3	ASSEPGQGAPDTQY
TRBV19	TRBJ2-1	ASSIVGTGAYNEQF
TRBV6-5	TRBJ1-5	ASSSGQGNQPQH
TRBV5-8	TRBJ1-3	ASRRPFLGNTIY
TRBV29-1	TRBJ2-1	SVEDWGDRNYNEQF
TRBV2	TRBJ2-1	ASSDPAVGQAANEQF
TRBV15	TRBJ2-3	ATSRGGYSDTQY
TRBV5-6	TRBJ1-5	ASSHRETNQPQH
TRBV27	TRBJ2-7	ASSLGGILTYEQY
TRBV6-5	TRBJ2-7	ASSDDRGPYYEQY
TRBV5-1	TRBJ2-3	ASSRTSGDTQY
TRBV15	TRBJ1-2	ATSRDLQGYGYT
TRBV19	TRBJ1-2	ASSIDPTVYGYT